This T cell receptor beta chain was identified during a study of T-cell reconstitution after alpha-beta-depleted transplantation in children. This clonotype came up a few times. Germline CDR1 reads SGHAT; CDR2 reads FQNNGV. This CDR3 region has 14 residues. V lost 2 bases and J 4 bases, leaving 8 bases between the germline ends. The authors prepared the TCRbeta library with unique molecular identifiers. From the PCR reads, TCRdb called clonotypes with MiXCR, one entry per CDR3 protein. Of 400,000 to 500,000 distinct CDR3 sequences listed, approximately 10% are singletons. The sample here was PBMCs from the stem cell graft donor, taken from the stem cell graft. The chain is built from TRBV11-2 and TRBJ2-2; a weak D match, TRBD2 (5 bases). The TCR was taken from a human donor who donated a stem cell graft to a child with acute myeloid leukemia. CDR3 loop: CASSLIRGTGELFF. The CDR3 DNA reads as TGTGCCAGCAGCTTAATCCGGGGCACCGGGGAGCTGTTTTTT. Together with reference TRBV11-2 and TRBJ2-2, the CDR3 gives the full variable domain: EAGVAQSPRYKIIEKRQSVAFWCNPISGHATLYWYQQILGQGPKLLIQFQNNGVVDDSQLPKDRFSAERLKGVDSTLKIQPAKLEDSAVYLCASSLIRGTGELFFGEGSRLTVL.